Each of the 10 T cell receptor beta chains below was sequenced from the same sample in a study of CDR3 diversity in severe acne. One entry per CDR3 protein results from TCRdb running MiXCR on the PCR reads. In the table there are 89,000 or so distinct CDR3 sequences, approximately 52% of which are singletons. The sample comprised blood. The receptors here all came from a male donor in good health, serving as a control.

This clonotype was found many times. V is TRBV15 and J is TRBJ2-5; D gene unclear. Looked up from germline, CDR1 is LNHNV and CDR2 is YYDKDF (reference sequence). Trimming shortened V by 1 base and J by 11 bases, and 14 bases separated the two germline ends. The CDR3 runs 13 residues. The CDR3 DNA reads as TGTGCCACCAGCAGAGTTCCCTCGGGCCCACAGTACTTC. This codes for CATSRVPSGPQYF.

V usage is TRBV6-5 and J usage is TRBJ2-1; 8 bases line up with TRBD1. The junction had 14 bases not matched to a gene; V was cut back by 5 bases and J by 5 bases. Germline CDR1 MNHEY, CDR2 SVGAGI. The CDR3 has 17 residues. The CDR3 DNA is TGTGCCAGCAGTACTCCCCGGACAGGGATAGGGCACAATGAGCAGTTCTTC. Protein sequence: CASSTPRTGIGHNEQFF.

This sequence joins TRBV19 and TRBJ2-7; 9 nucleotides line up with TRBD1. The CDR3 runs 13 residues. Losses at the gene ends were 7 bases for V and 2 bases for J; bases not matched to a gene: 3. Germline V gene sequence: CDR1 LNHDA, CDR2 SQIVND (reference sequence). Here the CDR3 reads CASNRDRAYEQYF. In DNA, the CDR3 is TGTGCCAGTAACCGGGACAGGGCCTACGAGCAGTACTTC.

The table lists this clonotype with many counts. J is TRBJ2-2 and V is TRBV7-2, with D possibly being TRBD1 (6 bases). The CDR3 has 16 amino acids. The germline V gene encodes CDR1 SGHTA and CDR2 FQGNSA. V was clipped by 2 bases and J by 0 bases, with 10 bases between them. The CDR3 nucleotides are TGTGCCAGCAGCTTACTCGGACAGCCGAACACCGGGGAGCTGTTTTTT. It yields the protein CASSLLGQPNTGELFF.

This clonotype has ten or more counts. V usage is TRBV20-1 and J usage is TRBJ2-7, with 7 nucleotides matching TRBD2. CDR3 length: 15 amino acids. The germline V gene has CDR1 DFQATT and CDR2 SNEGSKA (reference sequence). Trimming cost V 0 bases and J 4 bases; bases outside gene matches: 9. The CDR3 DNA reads TGCAGTGCTAGAGAAGCGGGAAGATTAAGGTACGAGCAGTACTTC. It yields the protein CSAREAGRLRYEQYF.

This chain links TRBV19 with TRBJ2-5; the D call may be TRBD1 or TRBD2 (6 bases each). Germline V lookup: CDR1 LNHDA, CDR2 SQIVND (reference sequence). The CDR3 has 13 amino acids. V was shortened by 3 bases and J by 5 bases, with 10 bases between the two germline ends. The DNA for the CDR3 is TGTGCCAGTAGTATGCAGGGGAGGGAGACCCAGTACTTC. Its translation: CASSMQGRETQYF.

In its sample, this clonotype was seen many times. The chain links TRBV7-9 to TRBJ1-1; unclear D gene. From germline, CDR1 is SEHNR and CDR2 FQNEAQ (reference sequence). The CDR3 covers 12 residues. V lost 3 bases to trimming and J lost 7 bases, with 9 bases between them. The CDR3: CASSLGSNEAFF. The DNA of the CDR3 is TGTGCCAGCAGCTTGGGGAGTAATGAAGCTTTCTTT.

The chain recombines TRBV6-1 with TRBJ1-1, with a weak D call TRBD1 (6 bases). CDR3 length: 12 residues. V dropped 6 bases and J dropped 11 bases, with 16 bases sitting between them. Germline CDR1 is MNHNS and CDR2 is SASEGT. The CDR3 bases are TGTGCCAGCAGCCCGGGACACCTGAACGCTTTCTTT. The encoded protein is CASSPGHLNAFF.

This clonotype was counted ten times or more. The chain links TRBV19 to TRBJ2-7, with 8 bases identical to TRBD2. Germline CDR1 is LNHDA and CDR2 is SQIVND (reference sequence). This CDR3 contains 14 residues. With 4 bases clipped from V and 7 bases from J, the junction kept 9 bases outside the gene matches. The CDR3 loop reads CASSTSGGGREQYF. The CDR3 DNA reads TGTGCCAGTAGTACCTCCGGGGGCGGGAGGGAGCAGTACTTC.

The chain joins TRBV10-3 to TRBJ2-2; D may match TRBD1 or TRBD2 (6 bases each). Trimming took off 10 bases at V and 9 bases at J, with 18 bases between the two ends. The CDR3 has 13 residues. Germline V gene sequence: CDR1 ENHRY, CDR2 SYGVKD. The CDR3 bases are TGTGCCAGCAGACCATGGGGGGCCCGGGAGCTGTTTTTT. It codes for CASRPWGARELFF.